This T cell receptor (beta chain) stems from a study of T cells after somatic rescue of genetic block. This clone was counted only a few times. With 5 bases removed from V and 2 bases from J, the gap between germline ends came to 21 bases. In germline, CDR1 is PRHDT, CDR2 FYEKMQ (reference sequence). This CDR3 comprises 18 residues. This table comes from immunoSEQ multiplex PCR, and its TCRdb copy is limited to in-frame clones, with some not included. The profile shows roughly 67,000 clones, around 93% of them singletons. Sequenced input: peripheral blood mononuclear cells (PBMCs). The chain couples TRBV13 to TRBJ2-2, with D possibly being TRBD2 (6 bases). This receptor was identified in a man aged 35 to 55. The CDR3 is CASSPRGWGEFNTGELFF. The DNA for the CDR3 is TGTGCCAGCAGCCCCCGGGGGTGGGGCGAATTCAACACCGGGGAGCTGTTTTTT.